This T cell receptor (beta chain) was profiled in a study of T cell clonality in common variable immunodeficiency (dated by TCRdb to about 2015). Study-wide conclusions, independent of this receptor: Increased TCRbeta clonality was found in CVID subjects compared with healthy controls (t-test p = 0.018), with the increase being most characteristic of about a third of subjects. According to the authors, figuring out what caused the increased clonality in CVID would require sequencing the repertoires of T cell subpopulations. Even though DNA input was the same, control samples had an average of about 81,820 unique sequences each, compared with 30,000 to 40,000 in CVID samples. CVID TCRbeta sequences were reported to have fewer deletions and N-nucleotide insertions and to lack highly modified clones with 13 or more V deletions. Healthy controls shared more TCRbeta clones with each other than CVID subjects shared among themselves (p < 0.0001). Correlations between repertoire features and clinical complications were limited by patient heterogeneity within the CVID cohort.

Regarding this clone: Its antigen is still unknown. The read terminates 3 residues before the CDR3 end, so the remaining end is supplied by the germline J gene.

The CDR3 has 14 amino acids, counting the end cysteine and phenylalanine. Part of the CDR3 DNA is given, 33 bases translated from base 1. CDR1 WSHSY and CDR2 SAAADI are derived from the germline V gene. After removal of 2 bases from V and 4 bases from J, the junction retains 4 bases not matched to a gene. For sequencing input, CVID and control samples contributed equivalent amounts of genomic DNA. For every sample, a 60 bp segment covering the rearranged TCRbeta CDR3 region was amplified and then sequenced. The immunoSEQ assay, a bias-corrected multiplex PCR combined with high-throughput sequencing, was used to amplify TCRbeta. In the authors' own workflow: Each unique nucleotide sequence was treated as a clone and annotated with V, D and J genes, copy number and frequency. Sequences were labeled productive if in frame, and non-productive if out of frame or containing stop codons. As previously described, clonality was calculated on the basis of Shannon's entropy. Mean CDR3 Kyte-Doolittle hydropathy was derived from the predicted amino acid sequences of productive clones. The R hclust function was used to hierarchically cluster scaled V gene usage with Manhattan distance and complete linkage. Clone sharing by CDR3 amino acid sequence was assessed by resampling 12 repertoires per group over 100 rounds. The repertoires were searched for over 60 published EBV-specific TCRbeta sequences and 200 to 300 published CMV-specific TCRbeta sequences. A couple of CVID samples that yielded fewer than 10,000 sequences were excluded from the analysis, so around 40 CVID repertoires were retained. The clones in this table, taken by TCRdb from immuneACCESS, are in-frame only. Not every clone is retained; where verified, under half of the shortfall comes from an unresolved V gene, and the cause of the rest is unknown. The V and J calls and clone size are taken from that table; D and trimming were inferred from the DNA. The sample has about 33,000 clones on record, with no singletons. The ten largest account for roughly 6.1% of the sample.

Standard criteria were used to diagnose CVID, namely serum IgG, IgA and/or IgM reduced below the normal range together with specific antibody deficiency. There were around 46 subjects in the CVID group (roughly 15 female and around 30 male), ranging in age from about 8 to 70 years, with a mean age of roughly 39. Most of the CVID patients and most of the healthy controls were of Caucasian heritage. All CVID subjects had received replacement immunoglobulin therapy for at least one year at the time of study participation. At blood collection, none of the CVID subjects was ill or on immunomodulatory or immunosuppressive medication. Heparinized peripheral whole blood samples of roughly 5 to 8 ml were obtained from each donor. Genomic DNA from adults with common variable immune deficiency (CVID) and from healthy adult controls was used for sequencing of TCRbeta CDR3 repertoires. Diluted blood was density-centrifuged over Hypaque 1077 or Ficoll-Paque to isolate peripheral blood mononuclear cells. Unsorted mononuclear cells served as the source of genomic DNA, which was extracted either by Qiagen column purification or by a centrifugation-based method.

This sequence originates from a human donor with common variable immunodeficiency. The sequence joins TRBV10-2 to TRBJ1-2, with 7 junctional bases fitting TRBD1. The sequenced sample consisted of peripheral blood mononuclear cells. The sequenced CDR3 bases are TGCGCCAGCAGTGAGGGCGACAGGGCCTATGGC. This encodes CASSEGDRAYG. The whole CDR3 protein is CASSEGDRAYGYTF.